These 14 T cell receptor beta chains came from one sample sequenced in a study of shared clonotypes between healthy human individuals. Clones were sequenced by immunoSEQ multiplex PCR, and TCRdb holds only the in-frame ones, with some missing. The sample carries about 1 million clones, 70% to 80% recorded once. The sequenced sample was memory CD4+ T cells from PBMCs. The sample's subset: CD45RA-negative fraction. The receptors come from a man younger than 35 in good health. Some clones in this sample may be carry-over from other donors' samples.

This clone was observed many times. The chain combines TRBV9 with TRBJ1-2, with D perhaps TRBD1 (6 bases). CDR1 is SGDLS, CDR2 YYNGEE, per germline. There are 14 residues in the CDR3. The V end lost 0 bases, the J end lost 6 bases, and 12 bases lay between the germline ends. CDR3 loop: CASSVARGLNGYTF. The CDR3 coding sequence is TGTGCCAGCAGCGTAGCTCGGGGGCTCAATGGCTACACCTTC.

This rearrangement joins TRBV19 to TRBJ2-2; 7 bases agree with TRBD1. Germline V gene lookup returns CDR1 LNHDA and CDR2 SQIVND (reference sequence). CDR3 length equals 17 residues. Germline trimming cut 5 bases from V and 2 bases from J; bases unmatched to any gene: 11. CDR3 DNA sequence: TGTGCCAGTAGTGAAAGGACAGGACCGGCAAACACCGGGGAGCTGTTTTTT. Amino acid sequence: CASSERTGPANTGELFF.

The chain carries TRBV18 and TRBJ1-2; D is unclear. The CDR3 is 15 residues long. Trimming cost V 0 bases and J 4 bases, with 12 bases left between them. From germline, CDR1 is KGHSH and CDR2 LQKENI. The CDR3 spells CASSPPVGPFYGYTF. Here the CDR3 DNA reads TGTGCCAGCTCACCACCGGTAGGCCCCTTCTATGGCTACACCTTC.

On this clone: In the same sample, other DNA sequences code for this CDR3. The CDR3 nucleotides read TGCGCCAGCAGCCTCCAGGGACAGGGCTCTGGAAACACCATATATTTT. Translation: CASSLQGQGSGNTIYF. This rearrangement joins TRBV5-1 to TRBJ1-3; 9 positions match TRBD1. The CDR3 is made up of 16 amino acids. V gave up 4 bases and J gave up 0 bases; unmatched junction bases: 5. The V gene's germline CDR1 is SGHRS and CDR2 YFSETQ.

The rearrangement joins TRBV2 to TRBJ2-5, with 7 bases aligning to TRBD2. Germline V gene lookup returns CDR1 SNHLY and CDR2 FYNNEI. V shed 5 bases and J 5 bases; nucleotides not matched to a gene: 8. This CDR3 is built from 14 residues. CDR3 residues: CASSRDYQTETQYF. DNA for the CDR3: TGTGCCAGCAGTAGGGACTACCAGACGGAGACCCAGTACTTC.

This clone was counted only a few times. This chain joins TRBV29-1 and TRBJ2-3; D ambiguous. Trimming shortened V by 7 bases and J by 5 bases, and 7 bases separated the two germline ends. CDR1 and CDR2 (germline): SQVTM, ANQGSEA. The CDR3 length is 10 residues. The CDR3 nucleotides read TGCAGCGGGAGAATAGATACGCAGTATTTT. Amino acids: CSGRIDTQYF.

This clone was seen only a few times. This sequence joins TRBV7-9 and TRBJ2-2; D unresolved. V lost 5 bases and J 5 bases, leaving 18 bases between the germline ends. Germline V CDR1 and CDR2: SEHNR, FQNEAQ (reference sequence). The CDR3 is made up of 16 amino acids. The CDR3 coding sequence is TGTGCCAGCAGCCAACGCACCAGAAGTACAACCGGGGAGCTGTTTTTT. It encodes CASSQRTRSTTGELFF.

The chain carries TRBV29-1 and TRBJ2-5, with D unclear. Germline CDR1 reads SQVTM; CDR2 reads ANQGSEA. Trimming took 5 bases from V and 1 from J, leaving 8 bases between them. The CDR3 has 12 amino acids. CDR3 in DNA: TGCAGCGTTCGTCCGGGCCAAGAGACCCAGTACTTC. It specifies CSVRPGQETQYF.

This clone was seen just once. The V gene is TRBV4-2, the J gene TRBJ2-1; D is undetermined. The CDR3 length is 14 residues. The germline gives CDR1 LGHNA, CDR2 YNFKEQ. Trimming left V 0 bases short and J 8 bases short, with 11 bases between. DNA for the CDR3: TGTGCCAGCAGCCAAGACTACTTAGCCTATGAGCAGTTCTTC. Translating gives CASSQDYLAYEQFF.

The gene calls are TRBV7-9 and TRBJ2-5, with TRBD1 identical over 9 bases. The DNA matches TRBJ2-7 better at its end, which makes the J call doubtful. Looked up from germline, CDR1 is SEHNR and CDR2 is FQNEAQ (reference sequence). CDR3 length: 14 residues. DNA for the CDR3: TGTGCCACCTCAACACAGGGGGCCACCTACGAGCAGTACTTC. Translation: CATSTQGATYEQYF.

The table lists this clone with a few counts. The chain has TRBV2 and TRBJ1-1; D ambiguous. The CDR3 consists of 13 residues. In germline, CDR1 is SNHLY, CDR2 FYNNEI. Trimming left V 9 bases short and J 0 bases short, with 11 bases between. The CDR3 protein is CASVSGVNTEAFF. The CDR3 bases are TGTGCCAGTGTCTCTGGGGTGAACACTGAAGCTTTCTTT.

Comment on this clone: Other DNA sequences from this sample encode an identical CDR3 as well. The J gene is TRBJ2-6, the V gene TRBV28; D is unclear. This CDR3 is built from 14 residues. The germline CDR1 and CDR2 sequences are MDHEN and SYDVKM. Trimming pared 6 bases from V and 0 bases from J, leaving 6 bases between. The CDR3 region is CASRSSSGANVLTF. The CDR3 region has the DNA TGTGCCAGCAGATCAAGCTCTGGGGCCAACGTCCTGACTTTC.

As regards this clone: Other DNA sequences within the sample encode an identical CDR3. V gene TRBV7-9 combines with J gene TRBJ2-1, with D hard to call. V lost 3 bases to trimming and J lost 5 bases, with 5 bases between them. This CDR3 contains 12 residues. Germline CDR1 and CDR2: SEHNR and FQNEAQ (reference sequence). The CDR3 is CASSFSHNEQFF. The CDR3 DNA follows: TGTGCCAGCAGCTTCTCTCACAATGAGCAGTTCTTC.

The CDR3 bases are TGTGCCAGCAGCCAAAAAGGGCGGGCGACAGATACGCAGTATTTT. Protein: CASSQKGRATDTQYF. The V and J genes are TRBV28 and TRBJ2-3, with D possibly matching TRBD2 (5 bases). V was clipped by 6 bases and J by 3 bases, with 16 bases between them. The germline V gene has CDR1 MDHEN and CDR2 SYDVKM. The CDR3 is 15 residues long.